A selection of T cell receptor beta chains follows, all from one sample in a study of blood T cell repertoires in COVID-19. TCRdb's table, derived via immunoSEQ multiplex PCR, lists solely in-frame clones and lacks some. This sample carries 82,000 or so clones, around 89% of them seen once, and the ten largest clones take 1.2%. Sequencing was carried out using PBMCs or T cells enriched from blood (not recorded which). These receptors originate from a woman aged 45-65 years with acute COVID-19. The CDR3 runs from the conserved cysteine through the conserved F or W. D genes are given only for firm matches. Clone sizes are given selectively: once, few, many, or a class where the clone is expanded.

j_call v_call cdr3_length clone_size d_call cdr3_nt cdr3_aa
TRBJ2-1 TRBV5-5 15 - TRBD2 TGTGCCAGCAGCTTGCGCACTAGCGGATACAATGAGCAGTTCTTC CASSLRTSGYNEQFF
TRBJ1-2 TRBV6-5 15 - TRBD1 TGTGCCAGCAGTCCACACAGGGGGCCTTGGTATGGCTACACCTTC CASSPHRGPWYGYTF
TRBJ2-5 TRBV19 14 once - TGTGCCAGTAGTAGCACAGGACAACAAGAGACCCAGTACTTC CASSSTGQQETQYF
TRBJ2-3 TRBV2 16 - - TGTGCCAGCAGTGAGGGCCGTACAGCTTCCACAGATACGCAGTATTTT CASSEGRTASTDTQYF
TRBJ1-1 TRBV10-2 13 - - TGCGCCAGCAGTGACACAGGGAACACTGAAGCTTTCTTT CASSDTGNTEAFF
TRBJ1-1 TRBV6-5 16 - - TGTGCCAGCAGTTACGAGGGACACACTTTGAACACTGAAGCTTTCTTT CASSYEGHTLNTEAFF
TRBJ2-5 TRBV11-3 12 - - TGTGCCAGCAGCTCCCCCGGAGGGACCCAGTACTTC CASSSPGGTQYF
TRBJ2-7 TRBV5-5 14 - TRBD1 TGTGCCAGCAGAACCGGGACAGGGGGCTACGAGCAGTACTTC CASRTGTGGYEQYF
TRBJ1-1 TRBV18 14 - - TGTGCCAGCTCACCGGGGGGAGGTAGCACTGAAGCTTTCTTT CASSPGGGSTEAFF
TRBJ1-3 TRBV5-4 13 - - TGTGCCAGCAGCTGGCCCTCTGGAAACACCATATATTTT CASSWPSGNTIYF
TRBJ1-4 TRBV18 15 - - TGTGCCAGCTCACCACGCTCTGGGGAGGGTGAAAAACTGTTTTTT CASSPRSGEGEKLFF
TRBJ2-3 TRBV27 12 - - TGTGCCAGCAGCGTCGGTCTAGGTACGCAGTATTTT CASSVGLGTQYF
TRBJ1-2 TRBV15 14 once - TGTGCCACCAGCAGCTTGTCTCCAGGGCACGGCTACACCTTC CATSSLSPGHGYTF
TRBJ1-2 TRBV19 13 - TRBD1 TGTGCCAGTAACCATGACAGGGGCGGTGGCTACACCTTC CASNHDRGGGYTF
TRBJ1-2 TRBV14 14 once TRBD1 TGTGCCAGCAGCCAAGCCCGGGACAGCTATGGCTACACCTTC CASSQARDSYGYTF
TRBJ2-7 TRBV11-1 13 once - TGTGCCAGCAGCCCCGGACTCATCGGCACCAACATATTC CASSPGLIGTNIF
TRBJ1-5 TRBV27 14 - TRBD1 TGTGCCAGCAGCCCGGACAGGGGGCGACAGCCCCAGCATTTT CASSPDRGRQPQHF
TRBJ1-2 TRBV4-1 15 - - TGCGCCAGCAGCCAAGATAGATCGACAAGCTATGGCTACACCTTC CASSQDRSTSYGYTF
TRBJ1-1 TRBV5-1 14 - - TGCGCCAGCAGAACAGGGAGGGAGAACACTGAAGCTTTCTTT CASRTGRENTEAFF
TRBJ2-1 TRBV19 14 - - TGTGCCAGTAGTTTACTAAGTAGAGACAATGAGCAGTTCTTC CASSLLSRDNEQFF
TRBJ2-2 TRBV19 16 - TRBD1 TGTGCCAGTAGTAGAGGACAGGGGGTGAACACCGGGGAGCTGTTTTTT CASSRGQGVNTGELFF
TRBJ2-3 TRBV6-1 17 - TRBD2 TGTGCCAGCAGTGTCATGCTGGGCGGGAGTAGTATAGATACGCAGTATTTT CASSVMLGGSSIDTQYF
TRBJ2-3 TRBV4-3 20 - TRBD2 TGCGCCAGCAGCCACACCTACCGCCGGGACTATATTATGGAGGCGGATACGCAGTATTTT CASSHTYRRDYIMEADTQYF
TRBJ2-7 TRBV10-1 14 - TRBD1 TGCGCCAGCAGTCCGTTCGACAGGGCCTACGAGCAGTACTTC CASSPFDRAYEQYF
TRBJ1-1 TRBV27 17 - TRBD1 TGTGCCAGCAGTCCCCCCCCCGGGACAGGGTTGGGGGATGAAGCTTTCTTT CASSPPPGTGLGDEAFF
TRBJ2-2 TRBV5-1 14 once - TGCGCCAGCAGCTTAGAGGGGAACACCGGGGAGCTGTTTTTT CASSLEGNTGELFF
TRBJ2-7 TRBV11-2 14 - - TGTGCCAGCAGCTTAGTCCGGGGGTACTACGAGCAGTACTTC CASSLVRGYYEQYF
TRBJ1-3 TRBV10-3 15 - TRBD1 TGTGCCATCAGTGGACAGGGTAGCTCTGGAAACACCATATATTTT CAISGQGSSGNTIYF
TRBJ2-1 TRBV7-9 11 - TRBD1 TGTGCCAGCAGCTTGAGACAGGGGCTGTTCTTC CASSLRQGLFF
TRBJ1-5 TRBV29-1 13 - - TGCGCCTCCGGGGGGAATAGCAATCAGCCCCAGCATTTT CASGGNSNQPQHF
TRBJ2-1 TRBV6-6 13 - TRBD1 TGTGCCAGCAGTTACTCGACAGGGGGTGAGCAGTTCTTC CASSYSTGGEQFF
TRBJ1-1 TRBV19 16 - - TGTGCCAGTAGTACCCCCAGGAGGGCTGGGGACACTGAAGCTTTCTTT CASSTPRRAGDTEAFF
TRBJ2-2 TRBV11-2 14 - - TGTGCCAGCAGATCTGGGAGGATGGGCGGGGAGCTGTTTTTT CASRSGRMGGELFF
TRBJ1-5 TRBV4-1 11 - - TGCGCCAGCAGCCAAGACAGGGTTTTACATTTT CASSQDRVLHF
TRBJ1-4 TRBV10-3 13 - TRBD1 TGTGCCATCAGTGGCCCACAGGGGGAAAAACTGTTTTTT CAISGPQGEKLFF
TRBJ2-7 TRBV29-1 13 once TRBD2 TGCAGCGTAGGGACTAGCGGGAGCTACGAGCAGTACTTC CSVGTSGSYEQYF
TRBJ1-2 TRBV20-1 10 - - TGCAGTGGTTCAGGGGATGGCTACACCTTC CSGSGDGYTF
TRBJ1-1 TRBV12-3/TRBV12-4 13 - TRBD1 TGTGCCAGTTCCGGGACAGCGAACACTGAAGCTTTCTTT CASSGTANTEAFF
TRBJ1-6 TRBV10-2 15 - TRBD1 TGCGCCAGCAACTCCCCGGGACAGGGAAATTCACCCCTCCACTTT CASNSPGQGNSPLHF
TRBJ2-7 TRBV5-1 14 once TRBD2 TGCGCCAGCAGCTTGGGGGGCGGGAGTTACGAGCAGTACTTC CASSLGGGSYEQYF